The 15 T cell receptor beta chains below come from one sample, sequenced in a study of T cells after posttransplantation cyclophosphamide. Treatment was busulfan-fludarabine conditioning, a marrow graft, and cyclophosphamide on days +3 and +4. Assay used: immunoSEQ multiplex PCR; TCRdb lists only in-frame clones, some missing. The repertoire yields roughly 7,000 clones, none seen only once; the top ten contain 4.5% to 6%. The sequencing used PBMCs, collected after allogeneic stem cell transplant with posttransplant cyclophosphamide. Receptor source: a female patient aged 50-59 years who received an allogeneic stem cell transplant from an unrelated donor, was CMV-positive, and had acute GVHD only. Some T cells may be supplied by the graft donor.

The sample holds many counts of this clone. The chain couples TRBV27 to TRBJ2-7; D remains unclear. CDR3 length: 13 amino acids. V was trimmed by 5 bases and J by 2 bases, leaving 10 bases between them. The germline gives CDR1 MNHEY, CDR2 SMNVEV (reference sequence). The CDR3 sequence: CASSTNTAYEQYF. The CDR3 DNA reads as TGTGCCAGCAGTACCAATACAGCCTACGAGCAGTACTTC.

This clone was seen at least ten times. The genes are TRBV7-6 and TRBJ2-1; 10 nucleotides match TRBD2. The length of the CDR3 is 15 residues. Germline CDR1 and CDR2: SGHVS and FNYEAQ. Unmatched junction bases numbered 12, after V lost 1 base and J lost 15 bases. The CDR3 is CASSLELAGTGNWFF. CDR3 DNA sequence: TGTGCCAGCAGCTTAGAACTAGCGGGAACTGGAAACTGGTTCTTC.

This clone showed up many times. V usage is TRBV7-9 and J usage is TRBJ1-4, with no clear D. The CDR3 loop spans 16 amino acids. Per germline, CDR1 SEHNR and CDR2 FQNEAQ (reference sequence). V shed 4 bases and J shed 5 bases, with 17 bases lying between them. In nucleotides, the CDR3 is TGTGCCAGCAGCTCTCTCAGGTGGGCTGAGAATGAAAAACTGTTTTTT. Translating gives CASSSLRWAENEKLFF.

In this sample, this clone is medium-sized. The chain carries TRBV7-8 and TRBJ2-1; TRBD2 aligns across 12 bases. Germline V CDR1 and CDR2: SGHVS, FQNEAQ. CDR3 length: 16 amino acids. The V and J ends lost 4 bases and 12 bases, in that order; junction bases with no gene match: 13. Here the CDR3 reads CASSYQGGASGRGQFF. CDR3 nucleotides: TGTGCCAGCAGCTACCAGGGGGGGGCTAGCGGGAGGGGGCAGTTCTTC.

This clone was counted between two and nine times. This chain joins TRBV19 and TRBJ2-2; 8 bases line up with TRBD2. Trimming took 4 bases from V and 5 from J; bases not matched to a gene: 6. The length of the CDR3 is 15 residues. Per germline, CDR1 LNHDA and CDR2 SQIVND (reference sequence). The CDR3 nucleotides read TGTGCCAGTAGTACCGGGACTAGACCTACCGGGGAGCTGTTTTTT. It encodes CASSTGTRPTGELFF.

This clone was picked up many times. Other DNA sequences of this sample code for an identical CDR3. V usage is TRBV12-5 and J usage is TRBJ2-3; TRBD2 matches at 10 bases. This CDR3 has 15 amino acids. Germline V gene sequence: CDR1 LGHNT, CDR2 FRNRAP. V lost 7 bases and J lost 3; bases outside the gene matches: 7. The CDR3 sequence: CASVLPSGRTDTQYF. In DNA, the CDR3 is TGTGCTAGTGTCTTGCCTAGCGGGAGAACAGATACGCAGTATTTT. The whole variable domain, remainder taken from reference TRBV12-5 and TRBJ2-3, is DARVTQTPRHKVTEMGQEVTMRCQPILGHNTVFWYRQTMMQGLELLAYFRNRAPLDDSGMPKDRFSAEMPDATLATLKIQPSEPRDSAVYFCASVLPSGRTDTQYFGPGTRLTVL.

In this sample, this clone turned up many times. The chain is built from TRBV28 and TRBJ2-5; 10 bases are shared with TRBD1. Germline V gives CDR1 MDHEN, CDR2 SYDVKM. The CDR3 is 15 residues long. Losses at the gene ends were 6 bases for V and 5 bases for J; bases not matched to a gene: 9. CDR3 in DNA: TGTGCCAGCAGAGATGGACAGGGGGGGTGGGAGACCCAGTACTTC. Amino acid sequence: CASRDGQGGWETQYF.

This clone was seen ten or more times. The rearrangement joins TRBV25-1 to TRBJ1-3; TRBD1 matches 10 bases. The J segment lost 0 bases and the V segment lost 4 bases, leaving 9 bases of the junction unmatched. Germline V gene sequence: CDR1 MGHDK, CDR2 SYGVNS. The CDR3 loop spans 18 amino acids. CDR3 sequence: CASSAPPGQGISGNTIYF. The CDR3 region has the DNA TGTGCCAGCAGTGCCCCACCGGGACAGGGGATCTCTGGAAACACCATATATTTT.

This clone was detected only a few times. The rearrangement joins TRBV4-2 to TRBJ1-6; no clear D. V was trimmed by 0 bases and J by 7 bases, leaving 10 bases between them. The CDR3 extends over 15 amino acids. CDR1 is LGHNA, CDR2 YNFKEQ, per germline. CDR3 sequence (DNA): TGTGCCAGCAGCCAAGATGGGCCGGGAAATTCACCCCTCCACTTT. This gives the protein CASSQDGPGNSPLHF.

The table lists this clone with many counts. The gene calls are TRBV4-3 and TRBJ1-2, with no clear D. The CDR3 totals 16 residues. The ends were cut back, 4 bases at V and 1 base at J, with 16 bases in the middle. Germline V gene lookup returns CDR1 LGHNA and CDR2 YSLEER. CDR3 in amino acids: CASSRVQDPINYGYTF. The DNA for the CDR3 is TGCGCCAGCAGCCGAGTTCAGGATCCGATTAACTATGGCTACACCTTC.

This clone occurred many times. CDR3 amino acids: CASSLDPGYQETQYF. For the CDR3, the DNA is TGCGCCAGCAGCTTGGATCCAGGCTACCAAGAGACCCAGTACTTC. The rearrangement links TRBV5-1 to TRBJ2-5, with unresolved D. Trimming removed 0 bases at V and 0 bases at J, with 9 bases between. CDR1 is SGHRS and CDR2 is YFSETQ in the germline V gene. This CDR3 contains 15 residues.

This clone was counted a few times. This chain's CDR3 is CASSVWGRGTGELFF. The CDR3 DNA follows: TGTGCCAGCAGTGTCTGGGGGAGGGGAACCGGGGAGCTGTTTTTT. V and J are TRBV6-1 and TRBJ2-2; 7 nucleotides match TRBD2. The CDR3 contains 15 residues. V shed 4 bases and J 5 bases; nucleotides not matched to a gene: 7. Germline V gene lookup returns CDR1 MNHNS and CDR2 SASEGT.

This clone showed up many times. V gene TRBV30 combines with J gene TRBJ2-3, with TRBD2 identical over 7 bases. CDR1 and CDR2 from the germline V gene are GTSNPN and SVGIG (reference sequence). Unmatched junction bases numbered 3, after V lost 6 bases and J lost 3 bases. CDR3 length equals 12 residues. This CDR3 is CACQRGTDTQYF. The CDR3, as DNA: TGTGCCTGCCAGCGGGGAACAGATACGCAGTATTTT.

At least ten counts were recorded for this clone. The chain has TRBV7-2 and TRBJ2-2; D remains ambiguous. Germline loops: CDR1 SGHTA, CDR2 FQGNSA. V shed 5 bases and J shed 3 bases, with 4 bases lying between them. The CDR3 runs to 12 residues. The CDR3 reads CASSHYTGELFF. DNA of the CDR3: TGTGCCAGCAGCCACTACACCGGGGAGCTGTTTTTT. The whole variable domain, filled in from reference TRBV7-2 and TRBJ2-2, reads GAGVSQSPSNKVTEKGKDVELRCDPISGHTALYWYRQSLGQGLEFLIYFQGNSAPDKSGLPSDRFSAERTGGSVSTLTIQRTQQEDSAVYLCASSHYTGELFFGEGSRLTVL.

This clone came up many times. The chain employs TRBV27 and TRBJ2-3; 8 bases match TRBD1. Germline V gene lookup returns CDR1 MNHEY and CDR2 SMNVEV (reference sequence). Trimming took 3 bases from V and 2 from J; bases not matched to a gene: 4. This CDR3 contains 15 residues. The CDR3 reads CASSFGTGTTDTQYF. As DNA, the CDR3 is TGTGCCAGCAGTTTCGGGACAGGTACCACAGATACGCAGTATTTT.